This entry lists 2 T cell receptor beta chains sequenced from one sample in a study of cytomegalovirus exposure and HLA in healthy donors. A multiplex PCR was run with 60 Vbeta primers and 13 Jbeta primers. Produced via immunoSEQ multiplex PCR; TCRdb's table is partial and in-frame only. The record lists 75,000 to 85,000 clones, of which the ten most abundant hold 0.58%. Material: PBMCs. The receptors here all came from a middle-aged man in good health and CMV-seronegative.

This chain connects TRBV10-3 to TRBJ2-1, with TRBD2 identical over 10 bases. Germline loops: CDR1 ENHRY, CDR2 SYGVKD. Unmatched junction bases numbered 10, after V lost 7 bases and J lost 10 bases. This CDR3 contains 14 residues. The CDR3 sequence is CAIMPSGGPGEQFF. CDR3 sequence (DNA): TGTGCCATCATGCCTAGCGGGGGACCCGGAGAGCAGTTCTTC.

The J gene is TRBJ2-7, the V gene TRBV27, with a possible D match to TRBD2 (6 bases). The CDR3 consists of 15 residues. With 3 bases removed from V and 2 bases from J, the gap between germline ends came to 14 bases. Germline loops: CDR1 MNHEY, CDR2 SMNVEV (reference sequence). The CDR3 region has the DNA TGTGCCAGCAGTTTCGAAAGCGGGCGAACCTACGAGCAGTACTTC. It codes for CASSFESGRTYEQYF.